The 29 T cell receptor beta chains reported below all come from one sample, sequenced in a study of blood T cell repertoires in COVID-19. The method was immunoSEQ multiplex PCR; TCRdb's version includes in-frame clones alone and lacks a portion of them. This sample yields about 140,000 clones, of which approximately 80% are seen a single time; about 5% belongs to the top ten. Sequencing used peripheral blood. These receptors were obtained from a woman between 45 and 60 years old with acute or convalescent COVID-19.

The chain is built from TRBV6-5 and TRBJ2-1; TRBD2 might be the D (6 bases). This CDR3 has 15 residues. V gave up 7 bases and J gave up 4 bases, with 17 bases separating them. The germline V gene encodes CDR1 MNHEY and CDR2 SVGAGI. The CDR3 bases are TGTGCCAGCAAAGAAACGGGACTTCTTTACAATGAGCAGTTCTTC. Translating it yields CASKETGLLYNEQFF.

This clone was seen a handful of times. The rearrangement links TRBV7-8 to TRBJ1-2; D possibly corresponds to TRBD1 (6 bases). The CDR3 is 15 residues long. Trimming left V 3 bases short and J 6 bases short, with 17 bases between. The V gene's germline CDR1 is SGHVS and CDR2 FQNEAQ. CDR3 region: CASSFRGDRIHGYTF. The DNA of the CDR3 is TGTGCCAGCAGCTTCAGGGGAGACAGGATACATGGCTACACCTTC.

The CDR3, as DNA: TGTGCCAGCAGAATAGGAGGGATTGAAGCTTTCTTT. Protein product: CASRIGGIEAFF. This chain connects TRBV7-2 to TRBJ1-1; no definite D call. Trimming took off 6 bases at V and 7 bases at J, with 12 bases between the two ends. The CDR3 has 12 residues. CDR1 is SGHTA, CDR2 FQGNSA, per germline. Full variable domain (missing parts from reference TRBV7-2 and TRBJ1-1): GAGVSQSPSNKVTEKGKDVELRCDPISGHTALYWYRQSLGQGLEFLIYFQGNSAPDKSGLPSDRFSAERTGGSVSTLTIQRTQQEDSAVYLCASRIGGIEAFFGQGTRLTVV.

The chain employs TRBV4-3 and TRBJ2-1; 7 nucleotides line up with TRBD1. CDR1 is LGHNA and CDR2 is YSLEER in the germline V gene. CDR3 length equals 16 residues. The V segment lost 3 bases and the J segment 5 bases; nucleotides outside the gene matches: 10. The CDR3 sequence: CASSQRGTDKNNEQFF. The CDR3 DNA reads as TGCGCCAGCAGCCAGCGTGGGACAGATAAAAACAATGAGCAGTTCTTC.

V usage is TRBV13 and J usage is TRBJ2-5, with a possible D match to TRBD1 (5 bases). Germline CDR1 reads PRHDT; CDR2 reads FYEKMQ (reference sequence). The CDR3 has 14 residues. The V end was cut by 2 bases, the J end by 2 bases, with 9 bases between. For the CDR3, the DNA is TGTGCCAGCAGCTTACCAGGGTTACAAGAGACCCAGTACTTC. Its protein product is CASSLPGLQETQYF.

This rearrangement joins TRBV7-2 to TRBJ1-5, with TRBD1 matching 8 bases. The ends lost 6 bases at V and 0 bases at J; junction bases unmatched: 10. This CDR3 is built from 17 residues. Per the germline V gene, CDR1 is SGHTA and CDR2 is FQGNSA. The CDR3 DNA reads TGTGCCAGCAGTCCTACAGGGGGGGCGGTTAGCAATCAGCCCCAGCATTTT. It translates to CASSPTGGAVSNQPQHF.

The chain employs TRBV19 and TRBJ2-3; no clear D. Trimming removed 9 bases at V and 0 bases at J, with 16 bases between. The length of the CDR3 is 15 residues. CDR1 and CDR2 (germline): LNHDA, SQIVND (reference sequence). The CDR3 protein is CASAWRRASTDTQYF. The CDR3 nucleotides are TGTGCCAGCGCCTGGCGGCGTGCTAGCACAGATACGCAGTATTTT.

The chain carries TRBV6-2 or TRBV6-3 and TRBJ1-1; D may be TRBD1 (5 bases). The germline V gene encodes CDR1 MNHEY and CDR2 SVGEGT. The length of the CDR3 is 15 residues. Trimming left V 3 bases short and J 4 bases short, with 15 bases between. CDR3 DNA sequence: TGTGCCAGCAGTTATGATCTACAGGTCGCCACTGAAGCTTTCTTT. Translating gives CASSYDLQVATEAFF.

CDR3 in amino acids: CAWSRGSYEQYF. In DNA form, the CDR3 reads TGTGCCTGGAGTCGGGGATCCTACGAGCAGTACTTC. The chain is built from TRBV30 and TRBJ2-7, with TRBD2 as a possible D gene (5 bases). CDR1 and CDR2 (germline): GTSNPN, SVGIG (reference sequence). The CDR3 totals 12 residues. The V and J ends lost 2 bases and 1 base respectively, with 6 bases between them.

This chain uses TRBV5-4 with TRBJ2-1; possible D gene TRBD1, 6 bases. The germline V and J ends were trimmed by 4 bases and 2 bases, with 16 bases remaining between them. Germline loops: CDR1 SGHNT, CDR2 YYREEE (reference sequence). This CDR3 is 16 amino acids long. The CDR3 sequence is CASSLDSTGTYNEQFF. Written as DNA, the CDR3 is TGTGCCAGCAGCCTTGATTCAACAGGGACCTACAATGAGCAGTTCTTC.

In this sample, this clone turned up once. The gene calls are TRBV20-1 and TRBJ1-2; weak D call: TRBD1 (6 bases). CDR3 size: 11 residues. The V and J ends lost 5 bases and 4 bases respectively, with 8 bases between them. Looked up from germline, CDR1 is DFQATT and CDR2 is SNEGSKA (reference sequence). For the CDR3, the DNA is TGCAGTGCTCCCAGGGGCTATGGCTACACCTTC. Its translation: CSAPRGYGYTF.

The V call is TRBV19, the J call TRBJ2-5, with D maybe TRBD2 (5 bases). Deletions cut 2 bases from V and 0 bases from J, with 7 bases between. Germline CDR1 reads LNHDA; CDR2 reads SQIVND (reference sequence). This CDR3 comprises 14 residues. The CDR3 region is CASSITGNQETQYF. The DNA for the CDR3 is TGTGCCAGTAGTATAACCGGGAACCAAGAGACCCAGTACTTC.

The chain combines TRBV2 with TRBJ1-4; TRBD1 aligns across 7 bases. Trimming cost V 6 bases and J 0 bases; bases outside gene matches: 7. This CDR3 spans 16 amino acids. The germline V gene encodes CDR1 SNHLY and CDR2 FYNNEI. CDR3: CASSGDRAPTNEKLFF. The CDR3 nucleotides are TGTGCCAGCAGCGGAGACAGGGCCCCAACTAATGAAAAACTGTTTTTT.

This sequence joins TRBV6-2 or TRBV6-3 and TRBJ2-1, with D maybe TRBD2 (6 bases). Germline assignment: CDR1 MNHEY and CDR2 SVGEGT. Trimming took off 0 bases at V and 3 bases at J, with 9 bases between the two ends. CDR3 length equals 15 residues. DNA of the CDR3: TGTGCCAGCAGTTACTCGCGGGACGGCTACAATGAGCAGTTCTTC. This codes for CASSYSRDGYNEQFF.

The chain links TRBV6-5 to TRBJ2-1, with 9 bases aligning to TRBD2. Trimming removed 8 bases from V and 7 bases from J; junction bases left unmatched: 9. The CDR3 loop spans 14 amino acids. The germline CDR1 and CDR2 sequences are MNHEY and SVGAGI. The CDR3 DNA reads TGTGCCAGCGGAACAGGACTAGCGACGAATGAGCAGTTCTTC. It is translated as CASGTGLATNEQFF.

This chain joins TRBV29-1 and TRBJ2-6, with TRBD2 matching 7 bases. Germline V gene lookup returns CDR1 SQVTM and CDR2 ANQGSEA. Losses at the gene ends were 6 bases for V and 3 bases for J; bases not matched to a gene: 5. The length of the CDR3 is 14 residues. CDR3 amino acids: CSVHGEGGANVLTF. For the CDR3, the DNA is TGCAGCGTCCACGGGGAGGGTGGGGCCAACGTCCTGACTTTC.

As for this clone: The junction does not match germline at one end; this may be a read error. V and J are TRBV2 and TRBJ1-6; perhaps TRBD1 as D (5 bases). Germline assignment: CDR1 SNHLY and CDR2 FYNNEI. This CDR3 has 16 amino acids. CDR3: CASSEGAGAYNSPLHF. For the CDR3, the DNA is TGTGCCAGCAGTGAAGGGGCTGGGGCCTACAATTCACCCCTCCACTTT. Based on the CDR3 plus reference TRBV2 and TRBJ1-6, the full variable domain is EPEVTQTPSHQVTQMGQEVILRCVPISNHLYFYWYRQILGQKVEFLVSFYNNEISEKSEIFDDQFSVERPDGSNFTLKIRSTKLEDSAMYFCASSEGAGAYNSPLHFGNGTRLTVT.

The gene calls are TRBV9 and TRBJ1-3; D gene unclear. The length of the CDR3 is 13 residues. Trimming cost V 2 bases and J 8 bases, with 11 bases left between them. Germline V gives CDR1 SGDLS, CDR2 YYNGEE. CDR3 sequence (DNA): TGTGCCAGCAGCGTTGCGGGAAAGGACACCATATATTTT. This gives the protein CASSVAGKDTIYF.

The CDR3 nucleotides are TGTGCCAGCAGCCGGGAGGAGACGAGGGAGACCCAGTACTTC. Protein: CASSREETRETQYF. The chain employs TRBV11-2 and TRBJ2-5; 7 bases align to TRBD2. Germline CDR1 SGHAT, CDR2 FQNNGV. Unmatched junction bases numbered 8, after V lost 5 bases and J lost 5 bases. The CDR3 consists of 14 residues.

V is TRBV7-8 and J is TRBJ1-3; D gene unclear. The CDR3 spans 18 residues. In germline, CDR1 is SGHVS, CDR2 FQNEAQ. Trimming removed 2 bases at V and 0 bases at J, with 17 bases between. CDR3 nucleotides: TGTGCCAGCAGCTTACGAGGAGGAAAGGAAAACTCTGGAAACACCATATATTTT. Translation gives CASSLRGGKENSGNTIYF. Supplemented by reference TRBV7-8 and TRBJ1-3, the full variable domain reads GAGVSQSPRYKVAKRGQDVALRCDPISGHVSLFWYQQALGQGPEFLTYFQNEAQLDKSGLPSDRFFAERPEGSVSTLKIQRTQQEDSAVYLCASSLRGGKENSGNTIYFGEGSWLTVV.

The chain is built from TRBV6-6 and TRBJ1-2, with TRBD1 matching 7 bases. Germline V gene sequence: CDR1 MNHNY, CDR2 SVGAGI (reference sequence). The CDR3 runs to 20 residues. With V trimmed by 6 bases and J by 7 bases, 29 bases remained unmatched. CDR3 nucleotides: TGTGCCAGCAGCCGCTTAACCCCCACCGGGACAGAGCTCTTGGGGAGTGGCTACACCTTC. Amino acids: CASSRLTPTGTELLGSGYTF.

The chain employs TRBV6-4 and TRBJ2-2; D is unresolved. The CDR3 is 14 amino acids. Germline V gene data show CDR1 as MRHNA and CDR2 as SNTAGT. Trimming took off 5 bases at V and 6 bases at J, with 13 bases between the two ends. The DNA for the CDR3 is TGTGCCAGCAGTCCCGACTTAATCGCCGGGGAGCTGTTTTTT. Its translation: CASSPDLIAGELFF.

The chain recombines TRBV5-1 with TRBJ2-2; TRBD1 matches 7 bases. The CDR3 loop spans 15 amino acids. Germline trimming cut 7 bases from V and 5 bases from J; bases unmatched to any gene: 11. Germline-derived CDR1 and CDR2 are SGHRS and YFSETQ. The CDR3 sequence is CASGKKQGVTGELFF. The CDR3 coding sequence is TGCGCCAGCGGCAAGAAGCAGGGGGTGACCGGGGAGCTGTTTTTT.

The J gene is TRBJ2-1, the V gene TRBV12-5; 10 positions match TRBD2. The length of the CDR3 is 15 residues. V was pared by 5 bases and J by 6 bases, with 7 bases of the junction left unmatched. Looked up from germline, CDR1 is LGHNT and CDR2 is FRNRAP. CDR3 region: CASGLGLAESNEQFF. The CDR3, as DNA: TGTGCTAGTGGTCTAGGACTAGCGGAATCCAATGAGCAGTTCTTC.

The rearrangement joins TRBV15 to TRBJ2-4; the D gene is possibly TRBD2 (5 bases). V was clipped by 0 bases and J by 0 bases, with 9 bases between them. The germline gives CDR1 LNHNV, CDR2 YYDKDF (reference sequence). The CDR3 is 16 amino acids. CDR3: CATSRDPGIAKNIQYF. The CDR3 nucleotides read TGTGCCACCAGCAGAGACCCGGGGATAGCCAAAAACATTCAGTACTTC.

The chain has TRBV28 and TRBJ2-3; 9 bases are a match to TRBD2. The CDR3 is made up of 16 amino acids. Germline loops: CDR1 MDHEN, CDR2 SYDVKM. J gave up 1 base and V 4 bases, and 6 bases lay outside the gene matches. The CDR3 DNA sequence: TGTGCCAGCAGTTCATCCTTAGCGGGGGGCACAGATACGCAGTATTTT. Amino acids: CASSSSLAGGTDTQYF.

The chain joins TRBV4-3 to TRBJ2-2, with 8 bases identical to TRBD1. The CDR3 is made up of 18 amino acids. Germline CDR1 LGHNA, CDR2 YSLEER. V shed 0 bases, J shed 3 bases, and the junction held 9 bases outside the gene matches. CDR3 residues: CASSQEWPGGGYTGELFF. The CDR3 DNA is TGCGCCAGCAGCCAAGAATGGCCAGGGGGCGGGTACACCGGGGAGCTGTTTTTT.

This clone was counted once. The CDR3: CASSPGGTSNYGYTF. The CDR3 nucleotides are TGTGCCAGCAGCCCCGGAGGTACGTCCAACTATGGCTACACCTTC. The chain combines TRBV7-8 with TRBJ1-2; D is ambiguous. CDR3 size: 15 residues. The ends were cut back, 5 bases at V and 2 bases at J, with 15 bases in the middle. CDR1 and CDR2 (germline): SGHVS, FQNEAQ. Supplemented by reference TRBV7-8 and TRBJ1-2, the full variable domain reads GAGVSQSPRYKVAKRGQDVALRCDPISGHVSLFWYQQALGQGPEFLTYFQNEAQLDKSGLPSDRFFAERPEGSVSTLKIQRTQQEDSAVYLCASSPGGTSNYGYTFGSGTRLTVV.

V usage is TRBV4-3 and J usage is TRBJ1-4, with TRBD1 as a possible D gene (6 bases). CDR3 length equals 16 residues. The V gene's germline CDR1 is LGHNA and CDR2 YSLEER. V was pared by 1 base and J by 7 bases, with 16 bases between. CDR3: CASSQGGWGGGEKLFF. The DNA for the CDR3 is TGCGCCAGCAGCCAAGGCGGCTGGGGAGGGGGTGAAAAACTGTTTTTT.